A selection of T cell receptor beta chains follows, all from one sample in a study of T cell responses to AZD1222 COVID-19 vaccine. This table comes from immunoSEQ multiplex PCR, and its TCRdb copy is limited to in-frame clones, with some not included. The sample includes 33,000 or so clones, 70% to 90% seen only once; the top ten take 13% to 15%. The input for sequencing was peripheral blood, taken 28 days after the second AZD1222 dose. These receptors came from an adult who received the AZD1222 COVID-19 vaccine. Each CDR3 is given with its conserved first and last residue. D genes are given only for firm matches. The size of a clone is reported for some rows only, either as once, few or many, or as a class for expanded clones.

size	V	J	D	DNA	CDR3
.	TRBV6-2/TRBV6-3	TRBJ2-2	TRBD1	TGTGCCAGCAGTTACTCCGGGACAGGCGGAGGGGACACCGGGGAGCTGTTTTTT	CASSYSGTGGGDTGELFF
.	TRBV6-2/TRBV6-3	TRBJ2-2	.	TGTGCCAGCAGTCCCCCGGGGGCGTACACCGGGGAGCTGTTTTTT	CASSPPGAYTGELFF
.	TRBV7-9	TRBJ1-2	.	TGTGCCAGCAGCTTTGGGGTCGGCGGGCTTTATGGCTACACCTTC	CASSFGVGGLYGYTF
.	TRBV9	TRBJ2-7	TRBD2	TGTGCCAGCAGCGTAGGTAGTAGCGGGGCATACGAGCAGTACTTC	CASSVGSSGAYEQYF
.	TRBV6-5	TRBJ2-5	.	TGTGCCAGCAGCTCCGGTAATTCGGGGACCCAGTACTTC	CASSSGNSGTQYF
.	TRBV18	TRBJ1-5	TRBD1	TGTGCCAGCTCACCCGGGACAGGGCCTCCTTATAGCAATCAGCCCCAGCATTTT	CASSPGTGPPYSNQPQHF
.	TRBV11-2	TRBJ2-4	TRBD1	TGTGCCAGCAGCTTAGATTCGACAGGGGTAAACATTCAGTACTTC	CASSLDSTGVNIQYF
few	TRBV3-1/TRBV3-2	TRBJ2-2	.	TGTGCCAGCAGCCAAGGGCTAGCGCCGGCGGGGCTGTTTTTT	CASSQGLAPAGLFF
.	TRBV6-5	TRBJ2-7	TRBD1	TGTGCCAGCAGTATTACCGGGACAGGGATGAAGTACTTC	CASSITGTGMKYF
.	TRBV7-6	TRBJ2-5	.	TGTGCCAGCAGCCTCGTTACGGGAGAGACCCAGTACTTC	CASSLVTGETQYF
.	TRBV27	TRBJ2-1	.	TGTGCCAGCAGTTTAATCCGCGGCAGCCTTTACAATGAGCAGTTCTTC	CASSLIRGSLYNEQFF
.	TRBV12-5	TRBJ1-5	TRBD1	TGTGCTAGTGGTTTGGTACTTTGGGGGACAGGTGAAGATCTTAGCAATCAGCCCCAGCATTTT	CASGLVLWGTGEDLSNQPQHF
.	TRBV5-4	TRBJ2-7	TRBD2	TGTGCCAGCAGCTTGCGGGGGGGCTTGTACGAGCAGTACTTC	CASSLRGGLYEQYF
.	TRBV4-2	TRBJ2-7	.	TGTGCCAGCAGTTTTGACTACGAGCAGTACTTC	CASSFDYEQYF
.	TRBV6-1	TRBJ1-6	.	TGTGCCAGCAGTGAAATGGACAGATTTAATTCACCCCTCCACTTT	CASSEMDRFNSPLHF
once	TRBV7-2	TRBJ1-2	TRBD1	TGTGCCAGCAGCACGGGACAGGGGCACTATGGCTACACCTTC	CASSTGQGHYGYTF
.	TRBV5-1	TRBJ2-2	.	TGCGCCAGCAGCTTGGACAGGGTTGGCACCGGGGAGCTGTTTTTT	CASSLDRVGTGELFF
.	TRBV4-2	TRBJ2-1	TRBD2	TGTGCCAGCAGCCCGTGGGCCGGGACTAGCGGGGGGGGGAATGAGCAGTTCTTC	CASSPWAGTSGGGNEQFF
.	TRBV19	TRBJ1-2	.	TGTGCCAGTAGTATCTTGACAGGCTTCTATGGCTACACCTTC	CASSILTGFYGYTF
.	TRBV6-2/TRBV6-3	TRBJ1-5	.	TGTGCCAGCAGTTACAGATCCTACGGGCAGCCCCAGCATTTT	CASSYRSYGQPQHF
.	TRBV18	TRBJ2-7	.	TGTGCCAGCTCACCCGTTCGCAGGAGGTACGAGCAGTACTTC	CASSPVRRRYEQYF
.	TRBV6-2/TRBV6-3	TRBJ2-7	TRBD1	TGTGCCAGCAGCAGGGACAGGGACTACGAGCAGTACTTC	CASSRDRDYEQYF
.	TRBV19	TRBJ2-7	TRBD1	TGTGCCAGTAGTATCCGTTGGGGACAGGGGTTAGAAAGCTACGAGCAGTACTTC	CASSIRWGQGLESYEQYF
.	TRBV7-3	TRBJ2-7	.	TGTGCCAGCACCCGTCCGAGGCACTACGAGCAGTACTTC	CASTRPRHYEQYF
.	TRBV19	TRBJ2-7	.	TGTGCCAGTAGTACAGACAGTACCTACGAGCAGTACTTC	CASSTDSTYEQYF